Below are 9 T cell receptor beta chains sequenced from a single sample in a study of neurological immune-mediated disorders. TCRdb recomputed calls from the 5' RACE reads with MiXCR, one row per CDR3 protein. Found here are under 50,000 distinct CDR3 sequences, approximately 10% of them singletons; the top ten hold just under 4%. Sample: CD4+ T cells from blood. Every receptor here comes from a woman under 40 with HTLV-1-associated myelopathy (HAM/TSP).

This clonotype appeared many times. The chain has TRBV5-1 and TRBJ2-3; 7 positions match TRBD1. The CDR3 extends over 17 amino acids. V was pared by 2 bases and J by 1 base, with 10 bases of the junction left unmatched. CDR1 is SGHRS, CDR2 YFSETQ, per germline. CDR3 DNA sequence: TGCGCCAGCAGCTTAAGGGTCCGGGACAGACGCACAGATACGCAGTATTTT. Its protein product is CASSLRVRDRRTDTQYF.

This clonotype was seen ten or more times. This sequence joins TRBV20-1 and TRBJ1-2, with 9 bases that match TRBD1. The germline V gene encodes CDR1 DFQATT and CDR2 SNEGSKA (reference sequence). Losses at the gene ends were 2 bases for V and 2 bases for J; bases not matched to a gene: 3. The CDR3 runs to 14 residues. CDR3 sequence reads: CSARQGTGNYGYTF. The CDR3 coding sequence is TGCAGTGCTAGACAAGGGACAGGGAACTATGGCTACACCTTC.

The V gene is TRBV14, the J gene TRBJ2-7, with D possibly TRBD2 on 6 matching bases. The CDR3 sequence is 15 residues long. Trimming took off 2 bases at V and 4 bases at J, with 15 bases between the two ends. Germline-derived CDR1 and CDR2 are SGHDN and FVKESK. The CDR3 protein is CASSQPRLGVYEQYF. The CDR3 bases are TGTGCCAGCAGCCAACCAAGACTAGGGGTTTACGAGCAGTACTTC.

This clonotype was picked up many times. This chain uses TRBV15 with TRBJ1-1, with D maybe TRBD1 (5 bases). The length of the CDR3 is 14 residues. The V gene's germline CDR1 is LNHNV and CDR2 YYDKDF (reference sequence). V lost 5 bases, J lost 1 base, and 11 bases lay in between. The CDR3 here is CATSWWGRNTEAFF. The CDR3 coding sequence is TGTGCCACCAGCTGGTGGGGCAGGAACACTGAAGCTTTCTTT.

The sample holds many counts of this clonotype. The CDR3: CASSLHAPQGKWPLHF. CDR3 bases: TGTGCCAGCAGCTTACATGCACCACAGGGGAAATGGCCCCTCCACTTT. The chain couples TRBV7-2 to TRBJ1-6; the match to TRBD1 covers 7 bases. Looked up from germline, CDR1 is SGHTA and CDR2 is FQGNSA. This CDR3 region has 16 residues. V shed 2 bases and J 13 bases; nucleotides not matched to a gene: 14.

This clonotype has ten or more counts. The J gene is TRBJ1-5, the V gene TRBV7-8; tentatively, D is TRBD1 (6 bases). The CDR3 contains 16 residues. The germline V gene has CDR1 SGHVS and CDR2 FQNEAQ. Trimming left V 5 bases short and J 1 base short, with 15 bases between. Written as DNA, the CDR3 is TGTGCCAGCAGCCCCTATGGGGGGCGGAGCAATCAGCCCCAGCATTTT. Its protein product is CASSPYGGRSNQPQHF.

This clonotype showed up many times. The CDR3 loop reads CASSPPLGNIQYF. CDR3 sequence (DNA): TGTGCCAGCAGCCCCCCCCTAGGAAACATTCAGTACTTC. This chain links TRBV12-3 or TRBV12-4 with TRBJ2-4; D uncertain. CDR3 size: 13 residues. V gave up 6 bases and J gave up 6 bases, with 12 bases separating them.

This clonotype was observed many times. This sequence joins TRBV6-1 and TRBJ1-2; no firm D call. Germline lookup yields CDR1 MNHNS and CDR2 SASEGT. This CDR3 spans 13 amino acids. The ends were cut back, 6 bases at V and 8 bases at J, with 16 bases in the middle. DNA for the CDR3: TGTGCCAGCAGCGCCAGGCGGTTATTGGGCTACACCTTC. Its translation is CASSARRLLGYTF.

Ten or more counts support this clonotype. The rearrangement uses TRBV20-1 and TRBJ2-7, with TRBD2 identical over 9 bases. CDR1 is DFQATT and CDR2 is SNEGSKA in the germline V gene (reference sequence). This CDR3 has 14 amino acids. J was trimmed by 4 bases and V by 4 bases; bases with no gene match: 8. The CDR3 sequence: CSAIKTSGLYEQYF. The CDR3 DNA follows: TGCAGTGCTATTAAGACTAGCGGCTTATACGAGCAGTACTTC.